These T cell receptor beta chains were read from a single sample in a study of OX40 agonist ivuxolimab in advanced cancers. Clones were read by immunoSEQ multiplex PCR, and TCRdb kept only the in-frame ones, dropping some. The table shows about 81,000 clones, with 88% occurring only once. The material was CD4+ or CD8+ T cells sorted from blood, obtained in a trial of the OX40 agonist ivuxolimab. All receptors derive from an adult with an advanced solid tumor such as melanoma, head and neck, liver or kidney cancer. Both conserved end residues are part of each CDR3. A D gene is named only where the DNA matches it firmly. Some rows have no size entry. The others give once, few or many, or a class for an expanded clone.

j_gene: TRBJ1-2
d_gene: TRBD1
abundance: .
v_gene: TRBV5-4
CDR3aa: CASSLERDRTYGYTF
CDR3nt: TGTGCCAGCAGCTTGGAGCGGGACAGAACCTATGGCTACACCTTC

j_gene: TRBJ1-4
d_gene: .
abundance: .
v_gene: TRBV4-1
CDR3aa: CASSQDFLGGTEKLFF
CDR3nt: TGCGCCAGCAGCCAAGATTTCTTAGGGGGGACGGAAAAACTGTTTTTT

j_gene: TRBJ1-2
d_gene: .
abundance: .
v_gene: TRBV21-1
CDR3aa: CASSYYGQGHYGYTF
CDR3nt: TGTGCCAGCAGCTACTACGGACAGGGGCACTATGGCTACACCTTC

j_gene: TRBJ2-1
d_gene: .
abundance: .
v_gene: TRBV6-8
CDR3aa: CASTTTQGGHEQFF
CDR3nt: TGTGCCAGCACCACGACCCAGGGGGGCCATGAGCAGTTCTTC

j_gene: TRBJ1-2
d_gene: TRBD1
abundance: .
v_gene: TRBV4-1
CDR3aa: CASSPYFRDRRNYGYTF
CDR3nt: TGCGCCAGCAGCCCATATTTCCGGGACAGGAGGAACTATGGCTACACCTTC

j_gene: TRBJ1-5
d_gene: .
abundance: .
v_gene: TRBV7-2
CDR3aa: CASSPGFGGSNQPQHF
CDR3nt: TGTGCCAGCAGCCCTGGGTTTGGGGGGAGCAATCAGCCCCAGCATTTT

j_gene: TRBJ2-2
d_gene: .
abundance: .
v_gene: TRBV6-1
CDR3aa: CASREWGTNTGELFF
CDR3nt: TGTGCCAGCCGGGAGTGGGGGACAAACACCGGGGAGCTGTTTTTT

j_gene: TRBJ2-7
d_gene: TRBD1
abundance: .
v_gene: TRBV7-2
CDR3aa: CASSPSGQVLSEYEQYF
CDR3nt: TGTGCCAGCAGCCCCTCCGGACAGGTCCTATCTGAGTACGAGCAGTACTTC

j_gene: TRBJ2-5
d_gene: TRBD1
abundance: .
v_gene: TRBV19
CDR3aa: CASSSHRDRARFRDQETQYF
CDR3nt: TGTGCCAGTAGTAGTCACCGGGACAGGGCAAGGTTCCGGGACCAAGAGACCCAGTACTTC

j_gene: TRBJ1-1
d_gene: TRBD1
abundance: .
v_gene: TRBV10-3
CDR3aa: CAISGNTGARDTEAFF
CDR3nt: TGTGCCATCAGCGGAAATACAGGGGCCAGGGACACTGAAGCTTTCTTT

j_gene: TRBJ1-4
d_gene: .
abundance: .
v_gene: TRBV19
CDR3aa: CASSIVGASGEKLFF
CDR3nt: TGTGCCAGTAGTATAGTTGGGGCCTCCGGTGAAAAACTGTTTTTT

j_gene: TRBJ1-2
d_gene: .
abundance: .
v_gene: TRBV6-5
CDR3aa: CASSIGTLWGYTF
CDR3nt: TGTGCCAGCAGCATTGGGACATTGTGGGGCTACACCTTC

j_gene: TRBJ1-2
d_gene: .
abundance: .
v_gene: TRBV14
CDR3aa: CASSQVIGRYTF
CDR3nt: TGTGCCAGCAGCCAAGTTATAGGTCGCTACACCTTC

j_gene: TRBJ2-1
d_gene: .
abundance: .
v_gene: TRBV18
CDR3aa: CASSSTSGGQYNEQFF
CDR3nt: TGTGCCAGCTCGTCGACTAGTGGGGGGCAGTACAATGAGCAGTTCTTC

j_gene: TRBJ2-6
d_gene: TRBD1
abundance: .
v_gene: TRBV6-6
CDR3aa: CASRTSGGGANVLTF
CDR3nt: TGTGCCAGCAGAACCTCAGGGGGCGGGGCCAACGTCCTGACTTTC

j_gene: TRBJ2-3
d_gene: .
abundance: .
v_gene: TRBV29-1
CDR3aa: CSVDGGSTQYF
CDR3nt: TGCAGCGTTGATGGTGGGTCTACGCAGTATTTT

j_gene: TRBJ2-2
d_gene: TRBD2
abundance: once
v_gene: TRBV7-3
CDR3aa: CASSLWPPGGNTGELFF
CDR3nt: TGTGCCAGCAGCTTATGGCCCCCGGGAGGGAACACCGGGGAGCTGTTTTTT

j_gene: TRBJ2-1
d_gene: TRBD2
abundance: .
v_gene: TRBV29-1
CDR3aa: CSVGGGTSGDEQFF
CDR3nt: TGCAGCGTTGGCGGAGGGACTAGCGGGGATGAGCAGTTCTTC

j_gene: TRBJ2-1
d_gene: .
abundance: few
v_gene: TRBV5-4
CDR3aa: CASLPGPGRLEQFF
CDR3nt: TGTGCCAGCTTACCGGGCCCTGGACGCCTTGAGCAGTTCTTC

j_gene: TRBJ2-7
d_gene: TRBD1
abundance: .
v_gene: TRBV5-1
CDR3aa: CASSITGTENYEQYF
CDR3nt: TGCGCCAGCAGCATTACCGGGACAGAGAACTACGAGCAGTACTTC

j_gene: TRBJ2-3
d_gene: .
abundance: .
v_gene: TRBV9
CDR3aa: CASSVAEGGGTDTQYF
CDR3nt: TGTGCCAGCAGCGTAGCAGAGGGTGGGGGCACAGATACGCAGTATTTT

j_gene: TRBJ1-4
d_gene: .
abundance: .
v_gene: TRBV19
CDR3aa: CASSIEAGYGLFF
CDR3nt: TGTGCCAGTAGTATAGAGGCAGGGTACGGACTGTTTTTT

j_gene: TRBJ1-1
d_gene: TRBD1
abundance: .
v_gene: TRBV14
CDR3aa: CASSQQQGTTEAFF
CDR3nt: TGTGCCAGCAGCCAACAACAGGGGACCACTGAAGCTTTCTTT

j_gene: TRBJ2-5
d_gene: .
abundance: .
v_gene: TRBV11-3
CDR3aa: CASSQGRGGKGETQYF
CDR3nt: TGTGCCAGCAGCCAGGGACGAGGGGGGAAGGGAGAGACCCAGTACTTC

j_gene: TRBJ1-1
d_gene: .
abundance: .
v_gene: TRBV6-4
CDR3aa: CASSNTGGTEAFF
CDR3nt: TGTGCCAGCAGTAATACCGGGGGCACTGAAGCTTTCTTT

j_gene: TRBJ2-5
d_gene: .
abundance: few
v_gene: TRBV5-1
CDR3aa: CASSLDGMKTQYF
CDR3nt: TGCGCCAGCAGCTTGGATGGGATGAAGACCCAGTACTTC

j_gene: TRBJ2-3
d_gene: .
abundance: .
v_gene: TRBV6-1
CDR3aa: CASSSVGEDTDTQYF
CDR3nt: TGTGCCAGCAGTTCAGTGGGGGAAGACACAGATACGCAGTATTTT

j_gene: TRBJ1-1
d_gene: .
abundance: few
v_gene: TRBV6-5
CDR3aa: CASSYSLGNTEAFF
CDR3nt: TGTGCCAGCAGTTACTCGCTGGGGAACACTGAAGCTTTCTTT

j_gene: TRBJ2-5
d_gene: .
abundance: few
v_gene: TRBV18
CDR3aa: CASSPPGLREETQYF
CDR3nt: TGTGCCAGCTCACCCCCGGGACTTCGGGAAGAGACCCAGTACTTC

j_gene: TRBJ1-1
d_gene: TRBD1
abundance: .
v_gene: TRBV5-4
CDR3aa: CASRLDRGTEAFF
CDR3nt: TGTGCCAGCAGACTGGACAGGGGGACTGAAGCTTTCTTT

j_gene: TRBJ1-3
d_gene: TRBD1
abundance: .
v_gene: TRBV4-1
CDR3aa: CASSHTGTASGNTIYF
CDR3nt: TGCGCCAGCAGCCACACTGGGACAGCCTCTGGAAACACCATATATTTT

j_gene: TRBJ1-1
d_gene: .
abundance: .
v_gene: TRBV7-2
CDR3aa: CASSPLGGGAFF
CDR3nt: TGTGCCAGCAGCCCCCTCGGCGGGGGAGCTTTCTTT